This T cell receptor beta chain was identified during a study of T cell responses to AZD1222 COVID-19 vaccine. Second-dose intervals of approximately 4 or approximately 12 weeks were pooled. The CDR3 length is 14 residues. Germline-derived CDR1 and CDR2 are SGHAT and FQNNGV. Trimming pared 5 bases from V and 0 bases from J, leaving 8 bases between. Sequencing used immunoSEQ multiplex PCR; TCRdb keeps in-frame clones, though not all of them. The sample carries approximately 100,000 clones, 70% to 90% recorded once. This TCR was sampled from an adult who received the AZD1222 COVID-19 vaccine. The sequenced sample was peripheral blood, obtained 28 days after the second AZD1222 dose. The chain couples TRBV11-2 to TRBJ1-3; D is perhaps TRBD1 (5 bases). The CDR3 nucleotides read TGTGCCAGCAGCCTGGGGCTCTCTGGAAACACCATATATTTT. Its translation: CASSLGLSGNTIYF.